These T cell receptor beta chains were read from a single sample in a study of PD-1 blockade in mismatch repair-deficient tumors. This table comes from immunoSEQ multiplex PCR, and its TCRdb copy is limited to in-frame clones, with some not included. The data show 15,000 to 20,000 clones, with roughly 84% seen just once and 17% held by the top ten. Sample: PBMCs, taken before pembrolizumab treatment. Receptors were obtained from an adult with mismatch repair-deficient cancer. Both conserved end residues are part of each CDR3. A D gene is named only where the DNA matches it firmly. A clone size is listed for some rows: how often the clone was seen (once, few, many), or a class if it is expanded.

TRBJ2-7	12	TRBV27	few	TRBD1	TGTGCCAGCAGGTGGACAGGGCCCGAGCAGTACTTC	CASRWTGPEQYF
TRBJ1-1	13	TRBV2	.	.	TGTGCCAGCAAGGGGGAAACAGGTGGTGAAGCTTTCTTT	CASKGETGGEAFF
TRBJ1-1	15	TRBV10-3	once	.	TGTGCCATCACATCGTCCGGGCCTTGGAACACTGAAGCTTTCTTT	CAITSSGPWNTEAFF
TRBJ2-5	13	TRBV10-1	medium-sized	.	TGCGCCAGCAGTGCTACGGGAGTGGAGACCCAGTACTTC	CASSATGVETQYF
TRBJ2-7	12	TRBV2	.	TRBD2	TGTGCCGCACGGGACTACTCCTACGAGCAGTACTTC	CAARDYSYEQYF
TRBJ2-7	14	TRBV28	few	.	TGTGCCAGCAGTTTACAGGGACTGGGCTACGAGCAGTACTTC	CASSLQGLGYEQYF
TRBJ1-4	16	TRBV28	.	.	TGTGCCAGCAGTTTAGGTGCGGTTACAACTAATGAAAAACTGTTTTTT	CASSLGAVTTNEKLFF
TRBJ1-5	18	TRBV5-3	once	.	TGTGCCAGAAGCCTGGGAAGGCTGTACCCCTTTAGCAATCAGCCCCAGCATTTT	CARSLGRLYPFSNQPQHF
TRBJ2-7	11	TRBV14	.	.	TGTGCCAGCAGCCTCACAGGGAACCAGTACTTC	CASSLTGNQYF
TRBJ1-5	14	TRBV18	few	.	TGTGCCAGCTCACCAGAGGCAGGTTATCAGCCCCAGCATTTT	CASSPEAGYQPQHF
TRBJ2-2	16	TRBV4-3	.	TRBD2	TGCGCCAGCAGCCATGGCGGGAGGGCCGGTGCCGGGGAGCTGTTTTTT	CASSHGGRAGAGELFF
TRBJ1-1	15	TRBV19	.	.	TGTGCCAGTACTAAGAAGTGGACGGACACCTCCGAAGCTTTCTTT	CASTKKWTDTSEAFF
TRBJ2-7	17	TRBV10-3	.	TRBD1	TGTGCCATCAGTGAGTCAGAACAGGGGAACGGTTACCACGAGCAGTACTTC	CAISESEQGNGYHEQYF
TRBJ2-1	12	TRBV29-1	once	.	TGCAGCATGTTGGAGCGACCGGACCCTCAGTTCTTC	CSMLERPDPQFF
TRBJ2-2	16	TRBV4-3	once	.	TGCGCCAGCAGCCAAGAGTTCGGGGCACAGACCGGGGAGCTGTTTTTT	CASSQEFGAQTGELFF
TRBJ2-5	16	TRBV5-4	.	.	TGTGCCAGCAGCTTCCCAGGGGAACCATCACAAGAGACCCAGTACTTC	CASSFPGEPSQETQYF
TRBJ2-7	13	TRBV11-3	.	.	TGTGCCAGCGGCCCATACCCAGGGTTCGAGCAGTACTTC	CASGPYPGFEQYF
TRBJ1-4	16	TRBV4-1	.	.	TGCGCCAGCAGCCAAGCACGGGGGCGCAACGAGGAAAAACTGTTTTTT	CASSQARGRNEEKLFF
TRBJ1-4	15	TRBV25-1	.	.	TGTGCCAGCAGTGGTAACAGGGAGACTAATGAAAAACTGTTTTTT	CASSGNRETNEKLFF
TRBJ2-3	12	TRBV5-6	.	.	TGTGCCAGCAGCTTGGTGGGGGGTACGCAGTATTTT	CASSLVGGTQYF
TRBJ1-4	16	TRBV11-2	.	.	TGTGCCAGCAGCTTGGGGGGTCGGGGGTCTAATGAAAAACTGTTTTTT	CASSLGGRGSNEKLFF
TRBJ2-2	14	TRBV7-9	.	TRBD1	TGTGCCAGCCGGGGACAGGGGAAGTCCGGGGAGCTGTTTTTT	CASRGQGKSGELFF
TRBJ2-5	11	TRBV10-3	.	.	TGTGCCATCTCCCGAGGAGAGACCCAGTACTTC	CAISRGETQYF
TRBJ2-3	13	TRBV5-1	.	.	TGCGCCAGCAGCCTGTTAAGCACAGATACGCAGTATTTT	CASSLLSTDTQYF
TRBJ2-7	12	TRBV6-1	large	.	TGTGCCAGCAGTGAATCTGGCTACGAGCAGTACTTC	CASSESGYEQYF
TRBJ1-5	13	TRBV7-9	.	.	TGTGCCAGCAGCTTATCTTGGAAGCAGCCCCAGCATTTT	CASSLSWKQPQHF
TRBJ1-1	16	TRBV5-1	.	.	TGCGCCAGCAGTTACGCGGTTGGGGGAGGGCGCACTGAAGCTTTCTTT	CASSYAVGGGRTEAFF
TRBJ2-1	16	TRBV6-1	.	TRBD1	TGTGCCAGCAGTGTTATGGACAGGGGGCAGTGGAATGAGCAGTTCTTC	CASSVMDRGQWNEQFF
TRBJ1-6	14	TRBV7-8	.	TRBD1	TGTGCCAGCAGAATAACAGGGGATAATTCACCCCTCCACTTT	CASRITGDNSPLHF
TRBJ2-7	15	TRBV28	.	TRBD2	TGTGCCAGCAGCGGAGCGGGGCAGACCTCTGGGGAGCAGTACTTC	CASSGAGQTSGEQYF
TRBJ2-5	15	TRBV5-6	.	TRBD1	TGTGCCAGCAGCTTGGGCAGGGCCAGGGGGGAGACCCAGTACTTC	CASSLGRARGETQYF
TRBJ2-5	15	TRBV4-3	.	.	TGCGCCAGCAGCCAAGTCGCCGGGTACCAAGAGACCCAGTACTTC	CASSQVAGYQETQYF
TRBJ1-2	15	TRBV6-6	.	.	TGTGCCAGCAGACTCCTGACAGGAGCTATCCGGGGCTACACCTTC	CASRLLTGAIRGYTF
TRBJ2-3	15	TRBV6-4	.	TRBD2	TGTGCCAGCAGCCCTCTAGCGGGAGGGTCAGATACGCAGTATTTT	CASSPLAGGSDTQYF
TRBJ2-1	13	TRBV14	once	.	TGTGCCAGCAGCCAACTCGTCGCGCATGAGCAGTTCTTC	CASSQLVAHEQFF
TRBJ1-1	15	TRBV18	.	.	TGTGCCAGCTCACCTGGGGGGCTGGGGAACACTGAAGCTTTCTTT	CASSPGGLGNTEAFF
TRBJ2-2	17	TRBV5-1	.	.	TGCGCCAGCAGCTTGGGAATGGGGGCCCTGAGGACCGGGGAGCTGTTTTTT	CASSLGMGALRTGELFF
TRBJ1-2	12	TRBV19	.	TRBD1	TGTGCCAGTAGTGCCGCAGGGGGTGGCTACACCTTC	CASSAAGGGYTF
TRBJ2-1	11	TRBV9	.	.	TGTGCCAGCAGCGGGGGGACGGGGCAGTTCTTC	CASSGGTGQFF
TRBJ1-2	11	TRBV6-6	.	.	TGTGCCAGCAGTTACTCGGGCTTCGTCACCTTC	CASSYSGFVTF
TRBJ2-3	18	TRBV4-2	.	.	TGTGCCAGCAGCCAAGATCCGCCCGGCGGGGCTAGCACAGATACGCAGTATTTT	CASSQDPPGGASTDTQYF